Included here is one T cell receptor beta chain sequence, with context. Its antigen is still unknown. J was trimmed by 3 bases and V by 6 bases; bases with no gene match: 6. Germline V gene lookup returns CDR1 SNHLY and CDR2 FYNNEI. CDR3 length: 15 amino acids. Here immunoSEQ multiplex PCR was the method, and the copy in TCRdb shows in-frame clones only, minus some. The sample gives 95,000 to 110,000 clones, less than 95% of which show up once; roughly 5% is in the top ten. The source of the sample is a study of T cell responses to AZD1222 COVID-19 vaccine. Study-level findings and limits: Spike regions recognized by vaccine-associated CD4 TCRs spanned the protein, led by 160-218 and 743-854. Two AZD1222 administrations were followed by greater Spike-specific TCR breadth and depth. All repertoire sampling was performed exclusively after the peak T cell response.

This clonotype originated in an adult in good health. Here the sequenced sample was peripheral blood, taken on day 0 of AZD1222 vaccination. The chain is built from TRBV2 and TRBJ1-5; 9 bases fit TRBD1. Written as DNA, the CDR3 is TGTGCCAGCAGACCGGGACAGGGCCCCAATCAGCCCCAGCATTTT. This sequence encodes CASRPGQGPNQPQHF.